Described below is a single T cell receptor (beta chain) sequence and its context. This clonotype was detected a few times. This receptor's antigen is unknown. No clone much larger than this one lies a single base away; base qualities are absent. This specimen's time point label, interpreted: patch test 3, about 24 weeks after DPC sensitization. The treatment or condition tag for this specimen amounts to: therapeutic diphenylcyclopropenone sensitization with weekly scalp DPC. At each patch-test visit, blood was drawn before the patch test was applied. Patients were eligible if aged 18 to 70, diagnosed with alopecia and judged suitable for DPC therapy, and pregnant patients were excluded. Total RNA was extracted from unfractionated whole blood collected in Tempus Blood RNA tubes. This record comes from a study of human T cells and chemical hapten exposure (dated by TCRdb to the early 2020s). Context from the whole study: For sensitization, 2% DPC in acetone was applied to a roughly 2 cm by roughly 2 cm area of upper inner arm skin. Weekly therapeutic DPC doses were additionally applied to the scalp of patients throughout the approximately 23-week study period. Patch testing on the upper back used Finn chambers containing 0.01% DPC, with scoring done after 6 days according to International Contact Dermatitis Research Group standards. Alopecia areata with under or over 50% scalp involvement, alopecia totalis and alopecia universalis were represented in the patient cohort, which was mostly female. Libraries were pooled for sequencing, and variation in per-sample TCR yields was attributed mainly to small differences in library volumes within the pool. Peripheral blood TCR repertoire changes were tracked in vivo in alopecia patients during primary and secondary sensitization to the hapten diphenylcyclopropenone (DPC). Patient blood was sampled pre-sensitization (week 0) and at 2, 6 and about 24 weeks after DPC sensitization. Some 29 alopecia patients gave blood for TCR sequencing at one to four time points (pre-sensitization, 2, 6 and 24 weeks). Results and caveats for the whole study, not just this receptor: Patch test score was positively correlated with the number of PT1 expanded TCRs, with significance at thresholds 8, 16 and 32 but not at 4. All patients had alopecia, a presumed autoimmune disease, so their immune response might differ from that of healthy individuals. DPC sensitization did not change how many TCRs were above 1 in 1000 frequency, and no evidence was found of alterations in global repertoire structure. Repeated subsampling changed both the strength of the expansion versus patch-test correlation and the threshold at which the correlation became significant. Expanded TCRs formed significantly more large CDR3 similarity clusters than pre-sensitization or healthy control sets, consistent with antigen-driven responses.

The library was obtained by RACE. These reads were obtained on a NextSeq 500. During library preparation, unique molecular identifiers were attached to individual cDNA molecules so that TCRs could be counted in a quantitative, reproducible way. Both TCR alpha and TCR beta chains were sequenced from each blood RNA sample. Concerning the study's data processing: The median number of TCRs per sample was 85,000 to 100,000, ranging from roughly 23,224 to 690,600. V, J and CDR3 annotation of the TCR reads was performed with the Decombinator software suite. For the PS versus PT1 abundance plots, all samples were subsampled to the same number of TCRs (28,000). Expanded TCRs were defined as absent before sensitization and observed at least eight times at the 2-week time point. The public reads were run again by TCRdb, first through fastp at Q25 and then through MiXCR, and only productive beta chains were kept. Each record represents a unique CDR3 protein, reported with the most common genes and DNA among its rows. The V and J calls were determined by TCRdb, not by the authors. This sample is represented by roughly 100,000 distinct CDR3 sequences; roughly a third of them were singletons. Less than 3% of the sample is held by the ten biggest clonotypes.

Sequenced here: whole blood, sampled in connection with sensitization to the hapten diphenylcyclopropenone (DPC). This receptor was identified in a man aged 40-55 years with alopecia areata. Some clones in this sample may be carry-over from other donors' samples.

The CDR3 corresponds to CASSSDRKNTEAFF. The bases are TGTGCCAGCAGTTCCGACCGGAAGAACACTGAAGCTTTCTTT. The sequence is built from TRBV6-2 or TRBV6-3 and TRBJ1-1; no D gene can be assigned with confidence. V lost 4 bases and J lost 1 base; the stretch between them is 10 bases long. The CDR3 contains 14 residues, cysteine and phenylalanine counted. Only the CDR3 portion is preserved as DNA: 42 bases, with reading frame beginning at the first base. The germline V gene supplies CDR1 MNHEY and CDR2 SVGEGT.